This TCR beta chain was identified in a study of T cell responses to AZD1222 COVID-19 vaccine. Study findings and constraints: AZD1222 recipients seropositive at baseline numbered only five to seven. Among spike-specific TCRs, nearly half reportedly target unmutated variant regions.

Measured with immunoSEQ multiplex PCR; TCRdb has only the in-frame clones, and not every one. Of about 140,000 clones in the sample, roughly 90% were seen once. On this clone itself: Antigen specificity is unknown.

Looked up from germline, CDR1 is MNHEY and CDR2 is SMNVEV (reference sequence). The CDR3 covers 16 residues. V was pared by 3 bases and J by 1 base, with 6 bases of the junction left unmatched. This specimen was peripheral blood, taken on day 0 of AZD1222 vaccination. The receptor was derived from an adult in good health. V gene TRBV27 combines with J gene TRBJ2-1, with TRBD1 matching 7 bases. The CDR3 region is CASSLSGRGSYNEQFF. DNA for the CDR3: TGTGCCAGCAGTTTGAGTGGCAGGGGGTCCTACAATGAGCAGTTCTTC.